These 25 T cell receptor beta chains were all obtained from the same sample, sequenced in a study of STAT5B mutations in CD4+ large granular lymphocyte leukemia. TCRdb's copy holds only in-frame clones and misses some; the assay was immunoSEQ multiplex PCR. The table records some 30,000 clones, approximately 81% of them present only once. Sequenced input: CD4+ T cells from blood buffy coats. These receptors originate from a human donor in good health.

DNA for the CDR3: TGTGCCAGCAGTGAAGTGGGTTCCCCTGAGCAGTTCTTC. It codes for CASSEVGSPEQFF. The chain is built from TRBV6-1 and TRBJ2-1; no clear D gene. The length of the CDR3 is 13 residues. Germline V gene data show CDR1 as MNHNS and CDR2 as SASEGT. Deletions cut 1 base from V and 9 bases from J, with 10 bases between.

In its sample, this clone was seen a few times. This sequence joins TRBV27 and TRBJ1-5, with D hard to call. Trimming took off 4 bases at V and 7 bases at J, with 14 bases between the two ends. CDR3 size: 14 residues. The germline V gene encodes CDR1 MNHEY and CDR2 SMNVEV (reference sequence). The CDR3 loop reads CASSSLDVSQPQHF. CDR3 sequence (DNA): TGTGCCAGCAGTTCGCTGGACGTTTCCCAGCCCCAGCATTTT.

The chain is built from TRBV27 and TRBJ1-1; TRBD1 matches at 8 bases. V dropped 5 bases and J dropped 5; count of bases not matched to a gene: 4. CDR3 length equals 13 residues. Germline CDR1 MNHEY, CDR2 SMNVEV (reference sequence). CDR3 in DNA: TGTGCCAGCAGTACCCGACAGGGGACTGAAGCTTTCTTT. Amino acids: CASSTRQGTEAFF.

The chain recombines TRBV27 with TRBJ1-4, with a weak D call TRBD1 (5 bases). CDR1 is MNHEY, CDR2 SMNVEV, per germline (reference sequence). The CDR3 is made up of 16 amino acids. V was shortened by 4 bases and J by 7 bases, with 19 bases between the two germline ends. CDR3 coding DNA: TGTGCCAGCAGTTCCAGACAGAACAGCAGGAGTGAAAAACTGTTTTTT. Its translation: CASSSRQNSRSEKLFF.

This clone has a handful of counts. The CDR3 reads CASSLDGMETQYF. As DNA, the CDR3 is TGTGCCAGCAGCTTAGATGGGATGGAGACCCAGTACTTC. The rearrangement joins TRBV11-3 to TRBJ2-5; D remains unclear. CDR3 length equals 13 residues. Germline CDR1 SGHNT, CDR2 YENEEA. Trimming cost V 0 bases and J 5 bases, with 7 bases left between them.

The rearrangement joins TRBV7-8 to TRBJ2-7; the D gene is possibly TRBD1 (5 bases). The V gene lost 3 bases and the J gene lost 1 base, with 10 bases spanning the gap. CDR3 size: 14 residues. The V gene's germline CDR1 is SGHVS and CDR2 FQNEAQ. The CDR3 sequence is CASSFQGLSYEQYF. As DNA, the CDR3 is TGTGCCAGCAGCTTTCAGGGCTTGTCCTACGAGCAGTACTTC.

This rearrangement joins TRBV7-6 to TRBJ2-1; D unresolved. The CDR3 totals 13 residues. Germline values: CDR1 SGHVS, CDR2 FNYEAQ. Trimming left V 5 bases short and J 4 bases short, with 9 bases between. CDR3: CASSIGLYNEQFF. The CDR3, as DNA: TGTGCCAGCAGCATCGGCCTTTACAATGAGCAGTTCTTC.

V usage is TRBV28 and J usage is TRBJ1-3; the D gene is possibly TRBD1 (6 bases). The V and J ends lost 6 bases and 10 bases respectively, with 13 bases between them. Germline V gene data show CDR1 as MDHEN and CDR2 as SYDVKM. The CDR3 sequence is 12 residues long. The CDR3 DNA follows: TGTGCCAGCAGCTTTAGGGGGGGTACCATATATTTT. It translates to CASSFRGGTIYF.

The chain has TRBV6-1 and TRBJ1-5; unclear D gene. Germline CDR1 MNHNS, CDR2 SASEGT. The V end was cut by 6 bases, the J end by 0 bases, with 9 bases between. The CDR3 has 14 residues. The CDR3 is CASSQIYSNQPQHF. The CDR3 DNA follows: TGTGCCAGCAGCCAGATATATAGCAATCAGCCCCAGCATTTT.

J is TRBJ2-3 and V is TRBV7-9; no clear D. CDR3 length: 16 residues. Between the trimmed V and J ends, which lost 2 bases and 2 bases, there was a span of 14 bases. Germline V gives CDR1 SEHNR, CDR2 FQNEAQ (reference sequence). CDR3 protein: CASSLSATHYTDTQYF. CDR3 bases: TGTGCCAGCAGCTTAAGCGCTACTCACTACACAGATACGCAGTATTTT.

The chain uses TRBV4-1 and TRBJ2-4; TRBD2 might be the D (5 bases). V lost 2 bases to trimming and J lost 1 base, with 15 bases between them. The CDR3 loop spans 17 amino acids. Looked up from germline, CDR1 is MGHRA and CDR2 is YSYEKL. This CDR3 reads CASSQPREAAAKNIQYF. The CDR3 region has the DNA TGCGCCAGCAGCCAACCCCGAGAAGCGGCCGCCAAAAACATTCAGTACTTC.

The genes are TRBV14 and TRBJ2-3; D remains ambiguous. CDR1 and CDR2 from the germline V gene are SGHDN and FVKESK. Trimming removed 2 bases from V and 8 bases from J, with 8 bases in between. The length of the CDR3 is 12 residues. The CDR3 loop is CASSQSVGTQYF. DNA for the CDR3: TGTGCCAGCAGCCAAAGCGTCGGTACGCAGTATTTT.

In this sample, this clone turned up a few times. The chain couples TRBV2 to TRBJ1-1; 8 nucleotides match TRBD1. The length of the CDR3 is 13 residues. V dropped 6 bases and J dropped 4; count of bases not matched to a gene: 4. Germline CDR1 reads SNHLY; CDR2 reads FYNNEI. CDR3 in DNA: TGTGCCAGCAGGGGACAGGTAATCACTGAAGCTTTCTTT. Translated: CASRGQVITEAFF. Supplemented by reference TRBV2 and TRBJ1-1, the full variable domain reads EPEVTQTPSHQVTQMGQEVILRCVPISNHLYFYWYRQILGQKVEFLVSFYNNEISEKSEIFDDQFSVERPDGSNFTLKIRSTKLEDSAMYFCASRGQVITEAFFGQGTRLTVV.

Concerning this clone: At one end the junction does not follow the germline gene, possibly because of a read error. This chain uses TRBV7-8 with TRBJ2-7, with D uncertain. CDR1 is SGHVS, CDR2 FQNEAQ, per germline. The CDR3 is 13 residues long. The CDR3 DNA reads as TGTGCCAGCAGCTTAGGGAGCTCCGACGAGCAGTACTTC. Its protein product is CASSLGSSDEQYF.

In its sample, this clone was seen a few times. The gene calls are TRBV30 and TRBJ1-4; D perhaps matches TRBD1 (5 bases). Trimming took 1 base from V and 3 from J, leaving 12 bases between them. The CDR3 totals 15 residues. Germline V CDR1 and CDR2: GTSNPN, SVGIG (reference sequence). The CDR3 DNA reads TGTGCCTGGAGTGAATCAGCGGGGGCTAATGAAAAACTGTTTTTT. Encoded protein: CAWSESAGANEKLFF.

The V call is TRBV6-4, the J call TRBJ2-3; 9 bases align to TRBD2. From germline, CDR1 is MRHNA and CDR2 SNTAGT. The trim removed 2 bases at V and 10 bases at J, leaving 13 bases unmatched. There are 16 residues in the CDR3. The CDR3 sequence is CASSDQPVAGVRAQYF. In DNA form, the CDR3 reads TGTGCCAGCAGTGACCAACCAGTAGCGGGGGTTCGGGCGCAGTATTTT.

This chain links TRBV30 with TRBJ1-2; tentatively, D is TRBD1 (5 bases). The CDR3 is 14 residues long. V lost 3 bases, J lost 4 bases, and 15 bases lay in between. Germline loops: CDR1 GTSNPN, CDR2 SVGIG (reference sequence). CDR3 in amino acids: CAWSQRGRSYGYTF. CDR3 nucleotide sequence: TGTGCCTGGAGCCAACGGGGCCGGAGCTATGGCTACACCTTC.

The chain employs TRBV5-1 and TRBJ2-1; possibly TRBD1 for D (6 bases). The CDR3 loop spans 11 amino acids. Trimming cost V 4 bases and J 10 bases, with 9 bases left between them. Per germline, CDR1 SGHRS and CDR2 YFSETQ. The CDR3 is CASSLDREQFF. The CDR3 DNA is TGCGCCAGCAGCCTTGACAGGGAGCAGTTCTTC.

The V gene is TRBV5-5, the J gene TRBJ2-7, with 9 bases fitting TRBD1. V shed 4 bases and J 5 bases; nucleotides not matched to a gene: 7. Germline values: CDR1 SGHKS, CDR2 YYEKEE (reference sequence). The CDR3 has 14 residues. This chain's CDR3 is CASSTGTGFDEQYF. As DNA, the CDR3 is TGTGCCAGCAGCACCGGGACAGGGTTCGACGAGCAGTACTTC.

J is TRBJ2-1 and V is TRBV29-1; 12 bases match TRBD2. V gave up 5 bases and J gave up 8 bases; unmatched junction bases: 10. Germline values: CDR1 SQVTM, CDR2 ANQGSEA. The CDR3 is made up of 15 amino acids. CDR3 coding DNA: TGCAGCGTTTCCTCACTAGCGGGGGGAGGCGATGAGCAGTTCTTC. Translation gives CSVSSLAGGGDEQFF.

In this sample, this clone turned up a few times. The chain links TRBV19 to TRBJ1-1; D unclear. V was shortened by 2 bases and J by 0 bases, with 10 bases between the two germline ends. The CDR3 contains 15 residues. CDR1 and CDR2 (germline): LNHDA, SQIVND (reference sequence). In DNA, the CDR3 is TGTGCCAGTAGTATAATGGCAGAGATGAACACTGAAGCTTTCTTT. Protein: CASSIMAEMNTEAFF. Using reference TRBV19 and TRBJ1-1 for the parts outside the CDR3, the full variable domain is DGGITQSPKYLFRKEGQNVTLSCEQNLNHDAMYWYRQDPGQGLRLIYYSQIVNDFQKGDIAEGYSVSREKKESFPLTVTSAQKNPTAFYLCASSIMAEMNTEAFFGQGTRLTVV.

The chain recombines TRBV27 with TRBJ1-5; D may be TRBD1 (5 bases). The ends were cut back, 7 bases at V and 3 bases at J, with 13 bases in the middle. CDR1 MNHEY and CDR2 SMNVEV come from the germline V gene (reference sequence). This CDR3 region has 14 residues. CDR3 nucleotides: TGTGCCAGCAACTCCCCGGGGCTCAATCAGCCCCAGCATTTT. It yields the protein CASNSPGLNQPQHF.

Only a few counts were recorded for this clone. For the CDR3, the DNA is TGTGCCAGCAGCTTAGTTGGGACGGGAGACACTGAAGCTTTCTTT. Amino acid sequence: CASSLVGTGDTEAFF. The chain employs TRBV7-9 and TRBJ1-1; TRBD1 might be the D (5 bases). This CDR3 has 15 amino acids. Trimming cost V 1 base and J 3 bases, with 12 bases left between them. CDR1 and CDR2 from the germline V gene are SEHNR and FQNEAQ (reference sequence).

This clone was seen only once. The V call is TRBV20-1, the J call TRBJ2-1; no definite D call. CDR1 is DFQATT, CDR2 SNEGSKA, per germline (reference sequence). The length of the CDR3 is 11 residues. The V end lost 3 bases, the J end lost 8 bases, and 8 bases lay between the germline ends. The CDR3 protein is CSASGIYEQFF. CDR3 DNA sequence: TGCAGTGCTAGTGGTATTTATGAGCAGTTCTTC.

This chain links TRBV18 with TRBJ1-2; 10 nucleotides align to TRBD1. Trimming at V came to 1 base and at J to 1 base, leaving 0 bases not matched to a gene. Germline CDR1 KGHSH, CDR2 LQKENI. The CDR3 sequence is 15 residues long. CDR3 sequence: CASSPRDRGNYGYTF. CDR3 in DNA: TGTGCCAGCTCACCACGGGACAGGGGTAACTATGGCTACACCTTC.